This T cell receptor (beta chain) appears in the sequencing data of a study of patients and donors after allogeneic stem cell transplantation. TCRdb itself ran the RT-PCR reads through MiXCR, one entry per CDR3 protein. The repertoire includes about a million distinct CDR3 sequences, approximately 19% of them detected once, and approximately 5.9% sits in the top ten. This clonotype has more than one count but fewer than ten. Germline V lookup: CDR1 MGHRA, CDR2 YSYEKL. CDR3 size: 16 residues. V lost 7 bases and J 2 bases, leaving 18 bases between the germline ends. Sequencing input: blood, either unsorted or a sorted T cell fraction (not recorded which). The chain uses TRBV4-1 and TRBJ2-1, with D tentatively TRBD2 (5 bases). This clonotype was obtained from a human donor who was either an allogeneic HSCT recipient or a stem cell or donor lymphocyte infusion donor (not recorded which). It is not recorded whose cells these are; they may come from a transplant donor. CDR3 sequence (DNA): TGCGCCAGCACCTCATATCTAGCTGATGCCTACAATGAGCAGTTCTTC. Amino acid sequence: CASTSYLADAYNEQFF.